This passage covers 7 T cell receptor beta chains from one sample sequenced in a study of identical twins. From the 5' RACE reads, TCRdb called clonotypes with MiXCR, one entry per CDR3 protein. This repertoire shows fewer than 500,000 distinct CDR3 sequences, more than 20% found once; its top ten account for 2.9%. These data also featured in a second study, about T cells expressing NK-cell markers.

Sequenced input: CD4+ T cells sorted from blood. These receptors all stem from a woman younger than 30 in good health.

The CDR3 sequence: CASRQQGNYGYTF. The CDR3 bases are TGTGCCAGCAGACAACAGGGGAACTATGGCTACACCTTC. This rearrangement joins TRBV6-2 or TRBV6-3 to TRBJ1-2, with 7 bases aligning to TRBD1. The CDR3 loop spans 13 amino acids. Germline V CDR1 and CDR2: MNHEY, SVGEGT. Losses at the gene ends were 6 bases for V and 2 bases for J; bases not matched to a gene: 3.

V and J are TRBV12-5 and TRBJ2-7; tentative D call: TRBD2 (5 bases). V gave up 3 bases and J gave up 5 bases, with 14 bases separating them. This CDR3 comprises 14 residues. Germline-derived CDR1 and CDR2 are LGHNT and FRNRAP. In nucleotides, the CDR3 is TGTGCTAGTGGTTTCGGGAACAGTTACGACGAGCAGTACTTC. This encodes CASGFGNSYDEQYF.

The J gene is TRBJ2-1, the V gene TRBV20-1, with 14 bases matching TRBD2. Germline V gene sequence: CDR1 DFQATT, CDR2 SNEGSKA (reference sequence). This CDR3 has 18 amino acids. V shed 3 bases, J shed 4 bases, and the junction held 11 bases outside the gene matches. CDR3 protein: CSASTGLAGGLGYNEQFF. For the CDR3, the DNA is TGCAGTGCTAGTACTGGACTAGCGGGAGGTTTGGGTTACAATGAGCAGTTCTTC.

This clonotype was counted at least ten times. The genes are TRBV4-3 and TRBJ2-1; possible D gene TRBD2, 5 bases. V dropped 6 bases and J dropped 4 bases, with 10 bases sitting between them. The CDR3 consists of 13 residues. Germline CDR1 LGHNA, CDR2 YSLEER. Here the CDR3 reads CASSKTRYNEQFF. CDR3 coding DNA: TGCGCCAGCAGTAAAACTAGATACAATGAGCAGTTCTTC.

The gene calls are TRBV20-1 and TRBJ2-5; 8 nucleotides agree with TRBD2. With V trimmed by 5 bases and J by 1 base, 3 bases remained unmatched. This CDR3 has 13 residues. CDR1 is DFQATT and CDR2 is SNEGSKA in the germline V gene (reference sequence). This chain's CDR3 is CSAPAGAQETQYF. For the CDR3, the DNA is TGCAGTGCTCCAGCGGGGGCCCAAGAGACCCAGTACTTC.

This chain links TRBV5-1 with TRBJ2-3; TRBD1 matches at 7 bases. Germline values: CDR1 SGHRS, CDR2 YFSETQ. This CDR3 is 13 amino acids long. Trimming took 0 bases from V and 8 from J; bases not matched to a gene: 3. CDR3 in amino acids: CASSLEQGTTQYF. The CDR3 coding sequence is TGCGCCAGCAGCTTGGAACAGGGGACTACGCAGTATTTT.

The rearrangement links TRBV29-1 to TRBJ2-1, with TRBD1 as a possible D gene (5 bases). CDR1 is SQVTM and CDR2 is ANQGSEA in the germline V gene. Trimming pared 2 bases from V and 8 bases from J, leaving 13 bases between. The CDR3 sequence is 13 residues long. CDR3 region: CSVEQGIGHEQFF. For the CDR3, the DNA is TGCAGCGTTGAACAGGGAATTGGGCATGAGCAGTTCTTC.